The text below deals with one TCR beta chain. The antigen it recognizes is unknown. No base quality information exists; no much larger clone differs at one position. These data are taken from a study of blood T cell repertoires in COVID-19 (dated by TCRdb to about 2020). Describing the broader study: The collaborator samples originated in the United States, Italy and Spain and spanned the acute and convalescent phases of COVID-19. Where HLA class I and class II types were available, the types were taken from metadata supplied by the sample provider, not from assay-based typing. The sample metadata nearly always contained a de-identified subject ID, COVID-19 status, age in years and sex. The repertoires were released in a freely available public database intended as a resource for research on the immune response to SARS-CoV-2. Deeply sampled blood TCRbeta repertoires from subjects exposed to, actively infected with, or recovered from COVID-19 were included in the dataset. The prospective study material was composed of cDNA or gDNA derived from T cells, B-cell-depleted T cells, or PBMCs. The samples were drawn from two sources: the first 160 participants of the ongoing ImmuneRACE study, and 1,000 to 1,500 subjects contributed by 6 global collaborators.

Collaborating institutions collected whole blood in K2EDTA tubes following their own protocols. For TCRbeta analysis, collaborators shipped samples in one of three forms: frozen whole blood, isolated PBMCs, or DNA extracted from either of those sample types. TCRbeta CDR3 regions were amplified from genomic DNA by means of the immunoSEQ Assay, a bias-controlled multiplex PCR. The study's processing was this. Nucleated cell counts per sample were estimated from amplification of reference gene primers within the assay. Sequence reads were collapsed and filtered to measure the absolute abundance of every unique TCRbeta CDR3 rearrangement. For each sample, productive Simpson clonality was calculated as the square root of Simpson's diversity index across productive rearrangements. Imported from immuneACCESS, the table was reduced by TCRdb to in-frame sequences with V and J called. These copies leave out some clones; in studies compared against another copy, an unresolved V gene accounts for under half, and the cause of the remainder is not known. D and trimming come from the DNA, and the V and J calls and clone size come from that table. The sample data list some 90,000 clones, and around 78% of these were observed just once. Of the sample, roughly an eighth falls within the top ten clones.

Overall study outcomes, separate from this receptor: The quantity of clinical and demographic metadata differed by source and by participant and was supplied without curation.

The V end gives up 6 bases and the J end 7 bases, leaving 5 bases in the junction not matched to a gene. There are 12 amino acids in the CDR3, from cysteine to phenylalanine inclusive. Just the 36-base CDR3 DNA is kept, in frame starting at base 1. CDR1 and CDR2, looked up from the germline V gene, are MNHEY and SVGAGI. The receptor chain draws on TRBV6-5 and TRBJ1-2, and 7 junctional nucleotides match TRBD1. The sample was peripheral blood. This receptor was obtained from a human donor in a cohort sampled during active COVID-19. The CDR3 is CASRDYRGGYTF. The nucleotide sequence reads TGTGCCAGCAGGGACTACAGGGGTGGCTACACCTTC.